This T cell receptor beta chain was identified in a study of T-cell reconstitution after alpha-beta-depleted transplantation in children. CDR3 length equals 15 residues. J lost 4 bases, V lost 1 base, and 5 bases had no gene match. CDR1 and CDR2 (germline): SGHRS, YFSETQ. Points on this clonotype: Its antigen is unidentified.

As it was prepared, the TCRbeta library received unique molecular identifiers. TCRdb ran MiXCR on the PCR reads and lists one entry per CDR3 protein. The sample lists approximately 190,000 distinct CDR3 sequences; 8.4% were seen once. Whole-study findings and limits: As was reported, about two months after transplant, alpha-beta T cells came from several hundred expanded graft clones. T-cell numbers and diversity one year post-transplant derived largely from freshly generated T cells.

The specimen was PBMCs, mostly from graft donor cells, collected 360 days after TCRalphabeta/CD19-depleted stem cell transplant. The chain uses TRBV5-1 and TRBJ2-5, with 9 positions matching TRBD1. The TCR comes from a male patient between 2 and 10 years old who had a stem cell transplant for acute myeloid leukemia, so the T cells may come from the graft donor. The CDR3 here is CASSLNPGQGETQYF. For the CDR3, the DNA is TGCGCCAGCAGCTTGAATCCGGGACAGGGAGAGACCCAGTACTTC.